These 12 T cell receptor beta chains originate from one sample sequenced in a study of immunodeficiency. The antigens for these receptors are not known. TCRdb's table, derived via immunoSEQ multiplex PCR, lists solely in-frame clones and lacks some. Of 2,000 to 2,500 clones listed, around nine tenths are singletons. Study-level results: Patients and controls had similar CD4+ T cell V-J pairing and entropy.

Input material: CD4+ T cells from blood. The receptors originated from a woman under 30 with POLD1 deficiency.

The rearrangement links TRBV30 to TRBJ1-4; D is uncertain. Germline values: CDR1 GTSNPN, CDR2 SVGIG (reference sequence). With 0 bases removed from V and 0 bases from J, the gap between germline ends came to 8 bases. This CDR3 spans 15 amino acids. CDR3 bases: TGTGCCTGGAGTGTAAAGGGTGCAACTAATGAAAAACTGTTTTTT. It translates to CAWSVKGATNEKLFF.

The CDR3 DNA sequence: TGCAGCGTTATAGGGTCGTTTCCTGAAGCTTTCTTT. Amino acid sequence: CSVIGSFPEAFF. V is TRBV29-1 and J is TRBJ1-1; no clear D gene. Germline lookup yields CDR1 SQVTM and CDR2 ANQGSEA. The CDR3 is made up of 12 amino acids. The V end was cut by 5 bases, the J end by 6 bases, with 13 bases between.

This rearrangement joins TRBV5-1 to TRBJ2-3; 11 bases agree with TRBD2. V lost 1 base and J lost 0; bases outside the gene matches: 1. The CDR3 has 16 residues. Germline V gene data show CDR1 as SGHRS and CDR2 as YFSETQ. The CDR3 coding sequence is TGCGCCAGCAGCTTGAGGACTAGCGGGAGCACAGATACGCAGTATTTT. Translated, it gives CASSLRTSGSTDTQYF.

The gene calls are TRBV5-1 and TRBJ1-1; no reliable D call. With 1 base removed from V and 4 bases from J, the gap between germline ends came to 8 bases. This CDR3 is built from 13 residues. Per germline, CDR1 SGHRS and CDR2 YFSETQ. This chain's CDR3 is CASSLNMGTEAFF. In DNA, the CDR3 is TGCGCCAGCAGCTTGAACATGGGCACTGAAGCTTTCTTT.

This chain links TRBV27 with TRBJ1-5; D perhaps matches TRBD1 (6 bases). The CDR3 is 16 residues long. Trimming left V 1 base short and J 5 bases short, with 15 bases between. CDR1 is MNHEY and CDR2 is SMNVEV in the germline V gene (reference sequence). CDR3 nucleotide sequence: TGTGCCAGCAGTTTATGGTCTGGCAGGGGTGATCAGCCCCAGCATTTT. This sequence encodes CASSLWSGRGDQPQHF.

This clone was picked up one time. The rearrangement links TRBV5-6 to TRBJ2-7; D remains unclear. The V gene lost 2 bases and the J gene lost 2 bases, with 11 bases spanning the gap. CDR3 length equals 14 residues. Looked up from germline, CDR1 is SGHDT and CDR2 is YYEEEE. CDR3 coding DNA: TGTGCCAGCAGCTTTCGCACCACAACCTACGAGCAGTACTTC. Its translation is CASSFRTTTYEQYF.

J is TRBJ2-7 and V is TRBV7-2; 8 bases match TRBD2. Germline loops: CDR1 SGHTA, CDR2 FQGNSA. The V and J ends lost 5 bases and 6 bases, in that order; junction bases with no gene match: 12. This CDR3 spans 15 amino acids. The CDR3 DNA reads as TGTGCCAGCAGCCCCCCCGGGGGGGTGCTTCGCGAGCAGTACTTC. It encodes CASSPPGGVLREQYF.

The chain links TRBV3-1 (or the pseudogene TRBV3-2) to TRBJ2-7; 7 bases map to TRBD2. This CDR3 contains 14 residues. Germline V gene data show CDR1 as LGHDT and CDR2 as YNNKEL (reference sequence). After removal of 3 bases from V and 2 bases from J, the junction contained 4 bases not matched to a gene. CDR3 nucleotide sequence: TGTGCCAGCAGCCATGGACTAGGAACCTACGAGCAGTACTTC. Encoded protein: CASSHGLGTYEQYF.

CDR3 residues: CAISEQVYGYTF. The CDR3 DNA reads TGTGCCATCAGTGAACAGGTCTATGGCTACACCTTC. The J gene is TRBJ1-2, the V gene TRBV10-3; weak D call: TRBD1 (5 bases). The V end was cut by 3 bases, the J end by 4 bases, with 6 bases between. CDR1 is ENHRY and CDR2 is SYGVKD in the germline V gene. CDR3 size: 12 residues.

The chain joins TRBV20-1 to TRBJ2-2; perhaps D is TRBD1 or TRBD2 (5 bases each). In germline, CDR1 is DFQATT, CDR2 SNEGSKA (reference sequence). V lost 3 bases and J 5 bases, leaving 13 bases between the germline ends. The CDR3 runs 14 residues. CDR3 coding DNA: TGCAGTGCTAGTAATACAGGAGGAACCGGGGAGCTGTTTTTT. Encoded protein: CSASNTGGTGELFF.

V gene TRBV30 combines with J gene TRBJ2-7; tentatively, D is TRBD1 (5 bases). The germline CDR1 and CDR2 sequences are GTSNPN and SVGIG (reference sequence). V was pared by 0 bases and J by 3 bases, with 6 bases between. This CDR3 contains 12 residues. The CDR3 reads CAWSVQGYEQYF. The CDR3, as DNA: TGTGCCTGGAGTGTCCAGGGCTACGAGCAGTACTTC.

The chain has TRBV18 and TRBJ2-1, with D uncertain. This CDR3 is 16 amino acids long. Germline lookup yields CDR1 KGHSH and CDR2 LQKENI. Trimming stripped 3 bases from V and 3 bases from J, with 15 bases between. Here the CDR3 DNA reads TGTGCCAGCTCACCCGTTCACCTGCGAAGCTACAATGAGCAGTTCTTC. It specifies CASSPVHLRSYNEQFF.